The 5 T cell receptor beta chains below all came from one sample that was sequenced in a study of T-cell reconstitution after alpha-beta-depleted transplantation in children. For TCRbeta, the library was prepared with unique molecular identifiers. TCRdb reprocessed the PCR reads via MiXCR and lists one record per CDR3 protein. This table has 500,000 to 750,000 distinct CDR3 sequences, approximately 13% appearing once. This specimen consisted of PBMCs, mostly from graft donor cells, obtained 360 days after TCRalphabeta/CD19-depleted stem cell transplant. The origin of the receptors is a male patient between 10 and 17 years old who had a stem cell transplant for acute myeloid leukemia, so the T cells may come from the graft donor.

This clonotype has a handful of counts. This chain joins TRBV7-9 and TRBJ1-1; D is ambiguous. Trimming took 5 bases from V and 8 from J, leaving 9 bases between them. Germline V gives CDR1 SEHNR, CDR2 FQNEAQ (reference sequence). The CDR3 extends over 11 amino acids. For the CDR3, the DNA is TGTGCCAGCAGCCGATATATGGAAGCTTTCTTT. This codes for CASSRYMEAFF.

In its sample, this clonotype was seen many times. CDR3 DNA sequence: TGTGCCATCAGTCCTGGGACACCCCCTAACTATGGCTACACCTTC. Residues: CAISPGTPPNYGYTF. This chain connects TRBV10-3 to TRBJ1-2; D might be TRBD1 (6 bases). V was clipped by 5 bases and J by 0 bases, with 13 bases between them. CDR3 size: 15 residues. In germline, CDR1 is ENHRY, CDR2 SYGVKD.

The chain recombines TRBV9 with TRBJ2-1; 8 bases line up with TRBD2. Germline-derived CDR1 and CDR2 are SGDLS and YYNGEE. V was pared by 6 bases and J by 9 bases, with 11 bases of the junction left unmatched. The CDR3 runs to 14 residues. The DNA of the CDR3 is TGTGCCAGCAAAGGAGCGGGAGCCTCCTCTGAGCAGTTCTTC. Translation: CASKGAGASSEQFF. Looking up the rest from reference TRBV9 and TRBJ2-1 gives the full variable domain: DSGVTQTPKHLITATGQRVTLRCSPRSGDLSVYWYQQSLDQGLQFLIQYYNGEERAKGNILERFSAQQFPDLHSELNLSSLELGDSALYFCASKGAGASSEQFFGPGTRLTVL.

The rearrangement joins TRBV18 to TRBJ1-5; 10 bases are a match to TRBD1. V dropped 4 bases and J dropped 3; count of bases not matched to a gene: 6. The CDR3 has 16 residues. CDR1 is KGHSH, CDR2 LQKENI, per germline. This CDR3 reads CASSLRQGANNQPQHF. CDR3 in DNA: TGTGCCAGCTCACTTAGACAGGGGGCAAACAATCAGCCCCAGCATTTT.

In regard to this clonotype: A far more abundant clone sits one base away, making this likely a read error. The chain links TRBV7-2 to TRBJ2-5; D not certain. The CDR3 loop spans 10 amino acids. From germline, CDR1 is SGHTA and CDR2 FQGNSA. CDR3 nucleotide sequence: TGTGCCAGCAGCCAAGGGACCCAGTACTTC. It is translated as CASSQGTQYF.